This entry is about one TCR beta chain. The antigen remains undetermined. Germline V gives CDR1 LGHNA, CDR2 YSLEER. This CDR3 spans 14 amino acids. Trimming shortened V by 0 bases and J by 2 bases, and 8 bases separated the two germline ends. Via MiXCR, TCRdb re-called the RT-PCR reads, giving one row per CDR3 protein. This table has about 4,700 distinct CDR3 sequences, under 90% appearing once. These data originate in a study of yellow fever vaccine responses in identical twins. Study-level points and caveats: Vaccine-induced T cell responses in twins were reportedly observed to appear partly convergent, partly personalized.

V usage is TRBV4-3 and J usage is TRBJ2-7; D is perhaps TRBD2 (6 bases). This specimen was T cells from blood (PBMCs), unsorted or a sorted subset (not recorded which), taken before or after yellow fever vaccination (not recorded which). The receptor was derived from a young woman who received the yellow fever vaccine. The CDR3 reads CASSQDREAYEQYF. In DNA form, the CDR3 reads TGCGCCAGCAGCCAAGACAGGGAGGCCTACGAGCAGTACTTC.